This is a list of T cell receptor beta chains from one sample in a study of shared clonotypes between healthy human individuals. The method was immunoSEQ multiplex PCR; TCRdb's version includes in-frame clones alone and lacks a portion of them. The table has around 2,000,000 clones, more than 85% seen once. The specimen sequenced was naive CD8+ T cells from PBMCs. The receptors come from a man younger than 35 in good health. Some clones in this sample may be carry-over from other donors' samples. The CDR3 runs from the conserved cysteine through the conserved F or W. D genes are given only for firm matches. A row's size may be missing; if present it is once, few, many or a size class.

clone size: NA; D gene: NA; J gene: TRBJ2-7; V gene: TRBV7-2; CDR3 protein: CASSLVGGGNEQYF; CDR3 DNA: TGTGCCAGCAGCTTAGTTGGAGGGGGGAACGAGCAGTACTTC
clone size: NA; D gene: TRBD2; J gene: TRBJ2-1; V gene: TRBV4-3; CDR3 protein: CASSQGLAPYNEQFF; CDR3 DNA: TGCGCCAGCAGCCAAGGACTAGCGCCCTACAATGAGCAGTTCTTC
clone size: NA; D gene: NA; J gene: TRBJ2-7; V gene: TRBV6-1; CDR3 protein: CASSVGAYEQYF; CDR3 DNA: TGTGCCAGCAGTGTTGGGGCTTACGAGCAGTACTTC
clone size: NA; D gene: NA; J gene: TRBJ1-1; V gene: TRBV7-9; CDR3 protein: CASSLGGLGAFF; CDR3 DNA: TGTGCCAGCAGCTTAGGGGGGTTGGGGGCTTTCTTT
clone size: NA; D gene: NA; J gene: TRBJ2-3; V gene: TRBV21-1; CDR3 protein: CASSKLLEGGDTQYF; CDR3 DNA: TGTGCCAGCAGCAAATTGCTGGAAGGAGGGGATACGCAGTATTTT
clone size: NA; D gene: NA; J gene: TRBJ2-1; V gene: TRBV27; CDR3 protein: CASKSTRYNEQFF; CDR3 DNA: TGTGCCAGCAAGAGTACACGATACAATGAGCAGTTCTTC
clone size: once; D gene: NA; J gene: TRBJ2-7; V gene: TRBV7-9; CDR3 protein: CASSPPSSYEQYF; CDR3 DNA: TGTGCCAGCAGCCCCCCGTCCTCCTACGAGCAGTACTTC
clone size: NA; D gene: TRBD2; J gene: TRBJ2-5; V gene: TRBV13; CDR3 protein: CASSGTSGRPRDPGPAGAPETQYF; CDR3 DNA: TGTGCCAGCAGCGGGACTAGCGGGCGCCCCAGAGACCCAGGCCCAGCGGGCGCCCCAGAGACCCAGTACTTC
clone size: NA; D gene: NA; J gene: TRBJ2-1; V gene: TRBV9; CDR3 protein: CASSVGRDREGGEQFF; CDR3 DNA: TGTGCCAGCAGCGTAGGGCGAGACAGGGAGGGCGGTGAGCAGTTCTTC
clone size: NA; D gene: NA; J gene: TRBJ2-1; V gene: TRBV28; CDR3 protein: CASSFGRGAYNEQFF; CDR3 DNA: TGTGCCAGCAGTTTCGGCAGGGGTGCCTACAATGAGCAGTTCTTC
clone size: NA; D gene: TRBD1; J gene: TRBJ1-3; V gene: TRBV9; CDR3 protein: CASRKGTGWENTIYF; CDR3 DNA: TGTGCCAGCAGAAAAGGGACAGGGTGGGAAAACACCATATATTTT